This record looks at one T cell receptor beta chain sequence and its context. The antigen remains unidentified. V gave up 1 base and J gave up 4 bases, with 11 bases separating them. CDR1 is LGHNA and CDR2 is YSLEER in the germline V gene. The CDR3 is 15 residues long. This sample stems from a study of beta chain features in type 1 diabetes. Findings and caveats of the study: Since sequencing was performed on cDNA, cells with high TCR expression could be over-represented.

Sequencing targeted expressed TCRB transcripts, as all isolated RNA had been reverse transcribed. TCRdb's copy holds only in-frame clones and misses some; the assay was immunoSEQ multiplex PCR. The sample shows almost 350,000 clones, roughly 8% of them seen only once. The V and J genes are TRBV4-3 and TRBJ1-3; D remains ambiguous. What was sequenced was central memory CD4+ T cells from blood. The clonotype comes from a woman aged 18-35 years in good health. For the CDR3, the DNA is TGCGCCAGCAGCCAAGGTCAGCGTGCAGGAAACACCATATATTTT. It codes for CASSQGQRAGNTIYF.